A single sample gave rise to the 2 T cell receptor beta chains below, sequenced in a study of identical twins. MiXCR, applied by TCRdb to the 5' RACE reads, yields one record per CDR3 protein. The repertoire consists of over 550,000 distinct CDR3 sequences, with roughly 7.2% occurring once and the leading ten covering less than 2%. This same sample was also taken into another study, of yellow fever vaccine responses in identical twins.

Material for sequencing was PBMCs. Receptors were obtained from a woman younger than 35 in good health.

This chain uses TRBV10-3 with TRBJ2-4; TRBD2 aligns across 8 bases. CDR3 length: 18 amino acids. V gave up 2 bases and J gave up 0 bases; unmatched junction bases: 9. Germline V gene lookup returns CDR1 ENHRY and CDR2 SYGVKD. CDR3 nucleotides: TGTGCCATCAGTGAGCTCCTCAGCGGGGGACTAGCCAAAAACATTCAGTACTTC. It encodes CAISELLSGGLAKNIQYF.

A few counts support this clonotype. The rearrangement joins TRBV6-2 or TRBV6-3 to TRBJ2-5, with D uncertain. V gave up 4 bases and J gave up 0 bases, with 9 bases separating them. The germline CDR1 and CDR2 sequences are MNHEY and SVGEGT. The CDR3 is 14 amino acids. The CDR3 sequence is CASSLGWDQETQYF. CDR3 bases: TGTGCCAGCAGTTTAGGGTGGGACCAAGAGACCCAGTACTTC.